This T cell receptor (beta chain) is drawn from a study of early T cells in non-severe SARS-CoV-2 infection. Attachment of unique molecular identifiers to individual cDNA molecules was performed. TCRdb itself ran the 5' RACE reads through MiXCR, one entry per CDR3 protein. The sample lists 65,000 to 95,000 distinct CDR3 sequences, more than 13% occurring once. The V gene lost 0 bases and the J gene lost 14 bases, with 14 bases spanning the gap. The CDR3 runs to 14 residues. The germline CDR1 and CDR2 sequences are MNHEY and SVGEGT. In this sample, this clonotype turned up many times. Sequencing input: whole blood. This clonotype was sampled from an adult who was a healthcare worker with PCR-confirmed SARS-CoV-2 infection or an uninfected control (not recorded which). The chain employs TRBV6-2 or TRBV6-3 and TRBJ1-6; D is possibly TRBD1 (5 bases). The CDR3 DNA is TGTGCCAGCAGTTACTCGAGAGGGACTCTTTCCCTCCACTTT. Translation gives CASSYSRGTLSLHF.